This entry lists 8 T cell receptor beta chains sequenced from one sample in a study of T cells after posttransplantation cyclophosphamide. TCRdb's copy holds only in-frame clones and misses some; the assay was immunoSEQ multiplex PCR. Listed here are about 38,000 clones without any singletons, the top ten holding 2% to 2.5%. Sequenced sample: PBMCs. Source of these receptors: a man aged 50 to 59 in good health, CMV-negative, and a related stem cell transplant donor.

In its sample, this clone was seen many times. The chain links TRBV7-9 to TRBJ1-1; TRBD1 matches at 9 bases. The V gene's germline CDR1 is SEHNR and CDR2 FQNEAQ (reference sequence). CDR3 length equals 15 residues. V trimming: 1 base; J trimming: 0 bases; junction bases outside the gene matches: 0. CDR3 DNA: TGTGCCAGCAGCTTAGGGACAGGGGTGAACACTGAAGCTTTCTTT. Amino acids: CASSLGTGVNTEAFF. Filled out from reference TRBV7-9 and TRBJ1-1, the complete variable domain reads DTGVSQNPRHKITKRGQNVTFRCDPISEHNRLYWYRQTLGQGPEFLTYFQNEAQLEKSRLLSDRFSAERPKGSFSTLEIQRTEQGDSAMYLCASSLGTGVNTEAFFGQGTRLTVV.

V is TRBV5-5 and J is TRBJ1-1; no clear D. This CDR3 comprises 18 residues. Trimming removed 1 base at V and 2 bases at J, with 21 bases between. Per the germline V gene, CDR1 is SGHKS and CDR2 is YYEKEE (reference sequence). The CDR3 protein is CASSLQGHGPDFNTEAFF. The DNA of the CDR3 is TGTGCCAGCAGCTTGCAAGGCCACGGACCGGACTTCAACACTGAAGCTTTCTTT.

The V and J genes are TRBV27 and TRBJ1-6, with D uncertain. Per germline, CDR1 MNHEY and CDR2 SMNVEV (reference sequence). The CDR3 is 15 amino acids. Trimming left V 2 bases short and J 5 bases short, with 10 bases between. The CDR3 DNA reads TGTGCCAGCAGTTTACTTAAACCTAATAATTCACCCCTCCACTTT. Residues: CASSLLKPNNSPLHF.

This clone was seen many times. The chain carries TRBV27 and TRBJ2-7, with a tentative D call TRBD1 (6 bases). The ends were cut back, 6 bases at V and 7 bases at J, with 16 bases in the middle. The CDR3 runs to 13 residues. Germline V gives CDR1 MNHEY, CDR2 SMNVEV (reference sequence). The CDR3 nucleotides read TGTGCCAGCAGGGACAGTCCCTTGGGGGAGCAGTACTTC. Amino acids: CASRDSPLGEQYF.

The table lists this clone with many counts. The chain links TRBV5-1 to TRBJ2-1, with D unresolved. In germline, CDR1 is SGHRS, CDR2 YFSETQ. V lost 7 bases and J lost 0, with 17 bases in between. CDR3 length: 16 amino acids. CDR3 DNA: TGCGCCAGCCAGACGACACCTATCAGCTCCTACAATGAGCAGTTCTTC. Translating it yields CASQTTPISSYNEQFF.

The table lists this clone with many counts. CDR3 sequence reads: CASRTGVGDIQYF. CDR3 DNA: TGTGCCAGCAGGACAGGGGTCGGGGACATTCAGTACTTC. The chain uses TRBV6-5 and TRBJ2-4; TRBD1 agrees at 8 bases. The CDR3 runs 13 residues. Trimming at V came to 6 bases and at J to 8 bases, leaving 6 bases not matched to a gene. The germline gives CDR1 MNHEY, CDR2 SVGAGI.

The sample holds many counts of this clone. The rearrangement uses TRBV5-1 and TRBJ1-4; maybe TRBD1 (6 bases). V shed 3 bases and J shed 6 bases, with 18 bases lying between them. The CDR3 runs to 16 residues. Germline-derived CDR1 and CDR2 are SGHRS and YFSETQ. Written as DNA, the CDR3 is TGCGCCAGCAGCTCTACCCTGGGGGGGCCACATGAAAAACTGTTTTTT. It codes for CASSSTLGGPHEKLFF.

This clone was seen ten or more times. This rearrangement joins TRBV25-1 to TRBJ2-2; TRBD1 matches at 7 bases. The junction had 8 bases not matched to a gene; V was cut back by 6 bases and J by 4 bases. Germline lookup yields CDR1 MGHDK and CDR2 SYGVNS. The CDR3 length is 15 residues. The CDR3: CASRGSDRATGELFF. CDR3 coding DNA: TGTGCCAGCAGAGGTAGTGACAGGGCCACCGGGGAGCTGTTTTTT.